This T cell receptor (beta chain) came from a study of technical replicates of blood from a few donors. Only in-frame clones appear in the TCRdb table, and some are missing; sequencing was by immunoSEQ multiplex PCR. The repertoire holds 50,000 to 70,000 clones, with roughly 93% as singletons. The germline gives CDR1 ENHRY, CDR2 SYGVKD. The CDR3 extends over 14 amino acids. V lost 2 bases and J lost 2, with 9 bases in between. The genes are TRBV10-3 and TRBJ1-1; D is perhaps TRBD1 (6 bases). This clonotype originated in a human donor in good health. Some clones in this sample may be carry-over from other donors' samples. The sample taken for sequencing was PBMCs. The DNA for the CDR3 is TGTGCCATCAGTGAGCCGACAGGCAACACTGAAGCTTTCTTT. Translated, it gives CAISEPTGNTEAFF.